The T cell receptor beta chain under discussion was sequenced for a study of blood T cell repertoires in COVID-19. Whole-study context: The United States, Italy and Spain were the sources of the acute and convalescent COVID-19 samples. Nucleic acid was either cDNA or gDNA, and it came from T cells, B-cell-depleted T cells, or PBMCs.

In the study's own analysis: Counts of nucleated cells, estimated from reference gene primer amplification, were obtained. Generated by immunoSEQ multiplex PCR, the TCRdb table keeps only in-frame clones and is missing some. Clone size and the V and J calls come from that table; the DNA yielded D and trimming. The sample consists of about 200,000 clones, over 75% of them appearing once. There are 14 residues in the CDR3. Trimming left V 2 bases short and J 7 bases short, with 15 bases between. Looked up from germline, CDR1 is MDHEN and CDR2 is SYDVKM. The V call is TRBV28, the J call TRBJ2-7; possibly TRBD2 for D (6 bases). Material: peripheral blood. This clonotype was sampled from a man aged 35-49 years with active or convalescent COVID-19. The CDR3 loop reads CASSLAGTVGEQYF. The DNA of the CDR3 is TGTGCCAGCAGTTTAGCGGGGACGGTGGGAGAGCAGTACTTC. The complete variable domain, with remaining parts taken from reference TRBV28 and TRBJ2-7, reads DVKVTQSSRYLVKRTGEKVFLECVQDMDHENMFWYRQDPGLGLRLIYFSYDVKMKEKGDIPEGYSVSREKKERFSLILESASTNQTSMYLCASSLAGTVGEQYFGPGTRLTVT.